Sequencing of this TCR beta chain was carried out in a study of vaccination effects on CD4 cells after COVID-19. On this clone: Its cognate antigen is unknown.

Between days 10 and 11 of culture, CD4+ T cells were separated out. Libraries were prepared by immunoSEQ multiplex PCR; TCRdb keeps only in-frame clonotypes and omits some of them. The data hold roughly 30,000 clones, with approximately 63% observed a single time. Germline CDR1 MNHNS, CDR2 SASEGT. This CDR3 is built from 12 residues. Trimming took off 2 bases at V and 4 bases at J, with 6 bases between the two ends. The V and J genes are TRBV6-1 and TRBJ2-7; perhaps TRBD2 as D (5 bases). This clonotype originated in a human donor who received a COVID-19 vaccine. The sample consisted of CD4+ T cells from PBMCs cultured without peptide, taken before COVID-19 vaccination. This CDR3 reads CASSEQRYEQYF. The CDR3 DNA follows: TGTGCCAGCAGTGAACAGCGGTACGAGCAGTACTTC.